The sequence of this TCR beta chain was determined in a study of T cells expressing NK-cell markers. TCRdb reprocessed the 5' RACE reads, keeping one entry per CDR3 protein, no DNA. This sample's table reports 400,000 to 500,000 distinct CDR3 sequences. The CDR3 sequence is 12 residues long. Germline loops: CDR1 MNHNY, CDR2 SVGAGI (reference sequence). The TCR was taken from a woman between 18 and 75 years old in good health. V gene TRBV6-6 combines with J gene TRBJ1-1. The sample was blood T cells: a sorted CD56 or NKG2C T cell subset, CD4+ or CD8+ T cells, or bulk PBMC T cells (not recorded which). The CDR3 spells CASSSVRTEAFF.